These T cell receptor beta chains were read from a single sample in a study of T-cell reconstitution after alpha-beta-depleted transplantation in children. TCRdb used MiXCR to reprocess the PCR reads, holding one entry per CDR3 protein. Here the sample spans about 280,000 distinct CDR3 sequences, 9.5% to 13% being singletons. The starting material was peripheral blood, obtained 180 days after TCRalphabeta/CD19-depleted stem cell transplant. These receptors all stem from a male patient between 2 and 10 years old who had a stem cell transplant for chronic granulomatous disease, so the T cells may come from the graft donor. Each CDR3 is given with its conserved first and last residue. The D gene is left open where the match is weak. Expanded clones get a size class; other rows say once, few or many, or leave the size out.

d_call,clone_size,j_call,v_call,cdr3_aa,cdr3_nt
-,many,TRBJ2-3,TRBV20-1,CSARDRLDTQYF,TGCAGTGCTAGAGATCGGTTAGATACGCAGTATTTT
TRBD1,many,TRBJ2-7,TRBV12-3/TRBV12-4,CASSFTGDGSYEQYF,TGTGCCAGCAGTTTTACAGGGGACGGCTCCTACGAGCAGTACTTC
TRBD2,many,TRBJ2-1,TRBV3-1,CASSQRRASGRLWGYNEQFF,TGTGCCAGCAGCCAAAGAAGGGCTAGCGGGAGATTGTGGGGTTACAATGAGCAGTTCTTC
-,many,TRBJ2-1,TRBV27,CASSAWDGAYNEQFF,TGTGCCAGCAGCGCATGGGACGGGGCCTACAATGAGCAGTTCTTC
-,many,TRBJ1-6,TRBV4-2,CASSQDVGNSPLHF,TGTGCCAGCAGCCAGGACGTGGGAAATTCACCCCTCCACTTT
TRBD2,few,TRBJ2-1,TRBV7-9,CATLPHRGDPYNEQFF,TGTGCCACGCTTCCGCACCGGGGGGATCCCTACAATGAGCAGTTCTTC
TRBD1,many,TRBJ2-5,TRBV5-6,CASSLGQPQETQYF,TGTGCCAGCAGCCTGGGACAGCCCCAAGAGACCCAGTACTTC
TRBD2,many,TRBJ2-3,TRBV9,CASSAIAGKDTQYF,TGTGCCAGCAGCGCGATAGCGGGGAAAGATACGCAGTATTTT
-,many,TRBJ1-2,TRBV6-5,CASSYGQGTNYGYTF,TGTGCCAGCAGTTACGGGCAGGGTACCAACTATGGCTACACCTTC
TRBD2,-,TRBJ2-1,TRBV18,CASSPPRTSHNEQFF,TGTGCCAGCTCACCACCGAGGACTAGTCACAATGAGCAGTTCTTC
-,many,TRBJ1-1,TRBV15,CATSTTGNTEAFF,TGTGCCACCAGCACTACAGGGAACACTGAAGCTTTCTTT
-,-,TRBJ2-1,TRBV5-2,CARGRGPVCNEQFF,TGTGCCAGGGGCCGCGGGCCCGTATGCAATGAGCAGTTCTTC
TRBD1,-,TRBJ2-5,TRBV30,CAWIQGAGETQYF,TGTGCCTGGATACAGGGGGCCGGAGAGACCCAGTACTTC
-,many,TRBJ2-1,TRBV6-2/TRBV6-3,CASSPRGLTPYNEQFF,TGTGCCAGCAGTCCCCGGGGCCTCACTCCCTACAATGAGCAGTTCTTC
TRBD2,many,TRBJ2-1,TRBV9,CASSPLGTSVSNEQFF,TGTGCCAGCAGCCCCCTGGGGACTAGCGTAAGCAATGAGCAGTTCTTC
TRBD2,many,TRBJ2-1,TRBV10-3,CAISERVREAGGPQSHEQFF,TGTGCCATCAGTGAGAGGGTTAGGGAAGCGGGGGGTCCGCAGTCCCATGAGCAGTTCTTC
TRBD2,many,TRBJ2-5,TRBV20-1,CSARPSGRNEETQYF,TGCAGTGCTAGACCCAGCGGGAGGAACGAGGAGACCCAGTACTTC